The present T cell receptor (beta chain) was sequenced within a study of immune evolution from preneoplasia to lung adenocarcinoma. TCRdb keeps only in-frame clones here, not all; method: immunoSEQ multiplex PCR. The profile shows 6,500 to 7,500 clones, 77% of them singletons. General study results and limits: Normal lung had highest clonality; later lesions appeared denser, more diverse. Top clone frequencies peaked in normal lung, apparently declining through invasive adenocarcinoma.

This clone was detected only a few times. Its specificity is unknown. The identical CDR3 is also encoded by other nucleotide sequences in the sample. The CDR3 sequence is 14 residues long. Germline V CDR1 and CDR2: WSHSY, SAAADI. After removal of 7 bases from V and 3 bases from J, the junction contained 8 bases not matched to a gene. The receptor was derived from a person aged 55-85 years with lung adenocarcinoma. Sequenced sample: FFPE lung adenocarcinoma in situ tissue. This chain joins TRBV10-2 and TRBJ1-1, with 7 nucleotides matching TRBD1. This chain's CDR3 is CASNLGTAYTEAFF. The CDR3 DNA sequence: TGCGCCAGCAACCTTGGGACAGCGTACACTGAAGCTTTCTTT.